Below are 23 T cell receptor beta chains sequenced from a single sample in a study of T cells in Graves' hyperthyroidism and ophthalmopathy. RNA transcripts yielded amplified TCR beta CDR3 regions. HTBI primers were employed in a first-round RT-PCR of the TCR CDR3. From the multiplex PCR reads, TCRdb called clonotypes with MiXCR, one entry per CDR3 protein. This repertoire shows around 600,000 distinct CDR3 sequences, approximately 14% found once; its top ten account for roughly an eighth. Sequenced input: blood. The receptors were sampled from a woman aged 45-59 years with Graves' ophthalmopathy.

The V and J genes are TRBV18 and TRBJ2-1; weak D call: TRBD1 (6 bases). The germline gives CDR1 KGHSH, CDR2 LQKENI. V gave up 4 bases and J gave up 8 bases, with 12 bases separating them. This CDR3 has 13 residues. CDR3 residues: CASSLYRVHEQFF. The CDR3 nucleotides read TGTGCCAGCTCACTCTACAGGGTGCATGAGCAGTTCTTC.

V and J are TRBV7-8 and TRBJ2-5, with D perhaps matching TRBD1 (5 bases). CDR1 is SGHVS, CDR2 FQNEAQ, per germline. The ends were cut back, 4 bases at V and 11 bases at J, with 11 bases in the middle. There are 11 residues in the CDR3. CDR3 region: CASSSAGPQYF. Here the CDR3 DNA reads TGTGCCAGCAGCTCCGCAGGGCCACAGTACTTC.

This clonotype was seen repeatedly, ten times or more. The rearrangement uses TRBV6-1 and TRBJ2-5; D not resolved. Germline V gives CDR1 MNHNS, CDR2 SASEGT. Trimming removed 6 bases from V and 0 bases from J, with 17 bases in between. This CDR3 comprises 16 residues. The DNA for the CDR3 is TGTGCCAGCAGCCCCCTTGCGGTGTCGTACCAAGAGACCCAGTACTTC. Translating it yields CASSPLAVSYQETQYF.

This clonotype was picked up one time. This chain joins TRBV25-1 and TRBJ1-1, with no clear D. With 5 bases removed from V and 6 bases from J, the gap between germline ends came to 13 bases. The CDR3 loop spans 13 amino acids. Germline lookup yields CDR1 MGHDK and CDR2 SYGVNS. The CDR3 spells CASSQRDGSEAFF. CDR3 nucleotides: TGTGCCAGCAGTCAACGAGATGGTTCTGAAGCTTTCTTT.

This clonotype was detected many times. This chain links TRBV7-2 with TRBJ1-1, with a weak D call TRBD1 (5 bases). The CDR3 totals 15 residues. CDR1 SGHTA and CDR2 FQGNSA come from the germline V gene. V was pared by 4 bases and J by 1 base, with 13 bases between. The chain's CDR3 is CASSYYGGGNTEAFF. The DNA of the CDR3 is TGTGCCAGCAGCTACTATGGGGGAGGGAACACTGAAGCTTTCTTT.

This clonotype was counted at least ten times. The V and J genes are TRBV27 and TRBJ2-2; TRBD2 matches 9 bases. Germline V CDR1 and CDR2: MNHEY, SMNVEV (reference sequence). The CDR3 consists of 16 residues. Trimming cost V 4 bases and J 2 bases; bases outside gene matches: 5. The chain's CDR3 is CASSYQGLANTGELFF. CDR3 sequence (DNA): TGTGCCAGCAGTTATCAGGGACTAGCAAACACCGGGGAGCTGTTTTTT.

This clonotype was picked up a small number of times. The chain is built from TRBV5-6 and TRBJ1-5; D gene unclear. The CDR3 is made up of 14 amino acids. The germline V gene has CDR1 SGHDT and CDR2 YYEEEE. V dropped 1 base and J dropped 9 bases, with 14 bases sitting between them. The CDR3 region is CASSLFQASLPQHF. In DNA form, the CDR3 reads TGTGCCAGCAGCTTGTTCCAGGCTAGTTTGCCCCAGCATTTT.

The chain links TRBV6-2 or TRBV6-3 to TRBJ2-1; D not certain. V dropped 6 bases and J dropped 4 bases, with 16 bases sitting between them. CDR1 MNHEY and CDR2 SVGEGT come from the germline V gene. The CDR3 contains 15 residues. For the CDR3, the DNA is TGTGCCAGCAGAGCTGAGTGGCAGACGTACAATGAGCAGTTCTTC. This translates into CASRAEWQTYNEQFF.

The chain uses TRBV15 and TRBJ2-7; 8 bases line up with TRBD2. The CDR3 covers 15 residues. Losses at the gene ends were 0 bases for V and 2 bases for J; bases not matched to a gene: 3. Germline loops: CDR1 LNHNV, CDR2 YYDKDF (reference sequence). CDR3 DNA: TGTGCCACCAGCAGAGACGGGAGGGTCCCCTACGAGCAGTACTTC. As protein: CATSRDGRVPYEQYF.

This clonotype was seen at least ten times. The V call is TRBV11-3, the J call TRBJ2-1, with D unresolved. The germline V gene has CDR1 SGHNT and CDR2 YENEEA. Trimming stripped 5 bases from V and 8 bases from J, with 13 bases between. The CDR3 has 13 residues. The CDR3 reads CASSLSPGDEQFF. As DNA, the CDR3 is TGTGCCAGCAGCCTCTCTCCTGGGGATGAGCAGTTCTTC. Drawing the rest from reference TRBV11-3 and TRBJ2-1, the complete variable domain is EAGVVQSPRYKIIEKKQPVAFWCNPISGHNTLYWYLQNLGQGPELLIRYENEEAVDDSQLPKDRFSAERLKGVDSTLKIQPAELGDSAVYLCASSLSPGDEQFFGPGTRLTVL.

This clonotype was picked up a small number of times. The CDR3 region is CASSFRLASDTQYF. The CDR3 region has the DNA TGTGCCAGCAGTTTTCGCCTAGCCTCAGATACGCAGTATTTT. The chain links TRBV27 to TRBJ2-3; perhaps TRBD2 as D (5 bases). In germline, CDR1 is MNHEY, CDR2 SMNVEV (reference sequence). The CDR3 is made up of 14 amino acids. Trimming shortened V by 3 bases and J by 4 bases, and 11 bases separated the two germline ends.

As for this clonotype: Just one base apart from a much larger clone, this may be a read error. This chain uses TRBV28 with TRBJ2-7; D is ambiguous. Germline V gene sequence: CDR1 MDHEN, CDR2 SYDVKM. This CDR3 has 12 residues. In DNA form, the CDR3 reads TGTGCCAGCAGTTTTTTAATTTACGAGCGGTACTTC. This sequence encodes CASSFLIYERYF.

This clonotype was picked up a small number of times. The chain is built from TRBV5-1 and TRBJ1-2, with TRBD1 as a possible D gene (6 bases). The CDR3 sequence is 14 residues long. Trimming shortened V by 6 bases and J by 4 bases, and 16 bases separated the two germline ends. Germline V CDR1 and CDR2: SGHRS, YFSETQ. The CDR3: CASNPSGALYGYTF. In DNA, the CDR3 is TGCGCCAGCAATCCGTCGGGGGCCCTCTATGGCTACACCTTC.

On this clonotype itself: A read error may account for a junction end that differs from germline. This chain links TRBV7-3 with TRBJ2-5; the match to TRBD1 covers 7 bases. This CDR3 is 15 amino acids long. Germline CDR1 reads SGHTA; CDR2 reads FQGTGA. The CDR3 sequence: CASRTLGQVQETQYF. The CDR3 nucleotides are TGCGCCAGCAGAACCCTCGGACAGGTTCAAGAGACCCAGTACTTC.

This clonotype was recorded many times. The chain employs TRBV20-1 and TRBJ2-7; TRBD1 matches 7 bases. Per the germline V gene, CDR1 is DFQATT and CDR2 is SNEGSKA (reference sequence). CDR3 size: 16 residues. With V trimmed by 2 bases and J by 2 bases, 12 bases remained unmatched. The CDR3 region is CSARLDRDSQTYEQYF. The CDR3 coding sequence is TGCAGTGCTAGACTCGACCGGGACAGCCAAACCTACGAGCAGTACTTC.

The J gene is TRBJ2-2, the V gene TRBV28; 10 positions agree with TRBD1. Germline CDR1 and CDR2: MDHEN and SYDVKM. The CDR3 loop spans 16 amino acids. Trimming took 4 bases from V and 3 from J; bases not matched to a gene: 5. CDR3: CASSWGQGRDTGELFF. The CDR3 DNA is TGTGCCAGCAGTTGGGGACAGGGGAGGGACACCGGGGAGCTGTTTTTT.

The rearrangement uses TRBV18 and TRBJ2-7; possibly TRBD2 for D (6 bases). Germline CDR1 reads KGHSH; CDR2 reads LQKENI. V lost 2 bases and J lost 1, with 9 bases in between. This CDR3 comprises 14 residues. CDR3 sequence reads: CASSPYSGSYEQYF. In DNA, the CDR3 is TGTGCCAGCTCACCATACAGCGGGTCCTACGAGCAGTACTTC.

This clonotype was observed at least ten times. V is TRBV7-2 and J is TRBJ2-7; weak D call: TRBD2 (5 bases). The CDR3 spans 15 residues. Per the germline V gene, CDR1 is SGHTA and CDR2 is FQGNSA. V lost 1 base to trimming and J lost 1 base, with 11 bases between them. DNA for the CDR3: TGTGCCAGCAGCTTAGTAGGGAGCGAGTCCTACGAGCAGTACTTC. It specifies CASSLVGSESYEQYF.

This clonotype appeared many times. The chain recombines TRBV9 with TRBJ2-7; 8 nucleotides align to TRBD2. The CDR3 is 15 amino acids. J lost 3 bases, V lost 4 bases, and 9 bases had no gene match. The germline gives CDR1 SGDLS, CDR2 YYNGEE. The CDR3 reads CASSPPLAGLYEQYF. In nucleotides, the CDR3 is TGTGCCAGCAGCCCTCCCCTAGCGGGTCTCTACGAGCAGTACTTC.

This clonotype came up a few times. The V and J genes are TRBV14 and TRBJ2-1; no reliable D call. The germline gives CDR1 SGHDN, CDR2 FVKESK. V was clipped by 5 bases and J by 7 bases, with 18 bases between them. This CDR3 contains 15 residues. CDR3 residues: CASSAFSNLGNEQFF. CDR3 nucleotide sequence: TGTGCCAGCAGCGCCTTTTCAAACCTAGGGAATGAGCAGTTCTTC.

This clonotype showed up many times. This chain connects TRBV12-3 or TRBV12-4 to TRBJ2-7, with 9 nucleotides matching TRBD1. V was pared by 6 bases and J by 2 bases, with 11 bases of the junction left unmatched. This CDR3 contains 16 residues. This CDR3 reads CASSRADRGTAYEQYF. The CDR3 bases are TGTGCCAGCAGCCGAGCCGACAGGGGGACCGCCTACGAGCAGTACTTC.

A note on this clonotype: A much larger clone lies a single base off, so this may be a read error. The chain links TRBV7-2 to TRBJ2-1; no clear D. CDR1 and CDR2 from the germline V gene are SGHTA and FQGNSA. Trimming shortened V by 8 bases and J by 8 bases, and 16 bases separated the two germline ends. There are 13 residues in the CDR3. The CDR3 nucleotides read TGTGCCAGCGGCTCACGCGTTAGCTATGAGCAGTTCTTC. Translated, it gives CASGSRVSYEQFF.

The J gene is TRBJ2-7, the V gene TRBV6-2 or TRBV6-3; 7 bases map to TRBD2. The ends lost 10 bases at V and 7 bases at J; junction bases unmatched: 4. This CDR3 is 10 amino acids long. The V gene's germline CDR1 is MNHEY and CDR2 SVGEGT. The CDR3 nucleotides read TGTGCCACCCCGCGGGGGGAGCAGTACTTC. Translation gives CATPRGEQYF.